The 22 T cell receptor beta chains presented below share a single source sample, sequenced in a study of blood T cell repertoires in COVID-19. Sequencing used immunoSEQ multiplex PCR; TCRdb keeps in-frame clones, though not all of them. The sample lists over 300,000 clones, around 87% seen once, with 0.95% to 1% in the top ten. Sample: PBMCs or T cells enriched from blood (not recorded which). The receptors derive from a woman in her thirties with acute COVID-19.

The gene calls are TRBV5-1 and TRBJ2-6; D is ambiguous. Trimming left V 0 bases short and J 4 bases short, with 14 bases between. The CDR3 has 17 residues. Germline CDR1 SGHRS, CDR2 YFSETQ. The CDR3 DNA follows: TGCGCCAGCAGCTTGGTACCAGGCGTACAGGGGGCCAACGTCCTGACTTTC. Its translation is CASSLVPGVQGANVLTF.

This clone appeared many times. The rearrangement links TRBV2 to TRBJ1-5; D is perhaps TRBD1 (6 bases). Trimming removed 6 bases at V and 4 bases at J, with 19 bases between. The CDR3 loop spans 16 amino acids. Germline loops: CDR1 SNHLY, CDR2 FYNNEI. The CDR3 sequence is CASRKSTGSTNQPQHF. CDR3 sequence (DNA): TGTGCCAGCAGGAAATCTACAGGGTCCACTAATCAGCCCCAGCATTTT. The full variable domain, completed using reference TRBV2 and TRBJ1-5, is EPEVTQTPSHQVTQMGQEVILRCVPISNHLYFYWYRQILGQKVEFLVSFYNNEISEKSEIFDDQFSVERPDGSNFTLKIRSTKLEDSAMYFCASRKSTGSTNQPQHFGDGTRLSIL.

This clone has just one count. This sequence joins TRBV11-1 and TRBJ2-1, with TRBD2 matching 7 bases. Trimming at V came to 5 bases and at J to 6 bases, leaving 7 bases not matched to a gene. Germline V CDR1 and CDR2: SGHAT, FQDESV (reference sequence). This CDR3 has 14 amino acids. CDR3 in DNA: TGTGCCAGCAGCCCGGGACTACCGAGCAATGAGCAGTTCTTC. It encodes CASSPGLPSNEQFF.

The V and J genes are TRBV2 and TRBJ2-3; D not resolved. Germline V CDR1 and CDR2: SNHLY, FYNNEI. The CDR3 is 13 amino acids. The ends were cut back, 7 bases at V and 4 bases at J, with 12 bases in the middle. The CDR3 coding sequence is TGTGCCAGCACTGTACTCCGTTCAGATACGCAGTATTTT. This encodes CASTVLRSDTQYF.

The chain links TRBV6-5 to TRBJ2-7; TRBD2 agrees at 8 bases. Trimming at V came to 5 bases and at J to 5 bases, leaving 11 bases not matched to a gene. Germline CDR1 MNHEY, CDR2 SVGAGI. The CDR3 has 15 amino acids. The CDR3 DNA is TGTGCCAGCAGTCCCGCGGCGGGGGGCCTGGACGAGCAGTACTTC. Translated, it gives CASSPAAGGLDEQYF.

This chain joins TRBV19 and TRBJ2-7; 7 nucleotides agree with TRBD1. Per the germline V gene, CDR1 is LNHDA and CDR2 is SQIVND (reference sequence). The V gene end was trimmed by 3 bases and the J gene end by 3 bases; junction bases not matched to a gene: 11. The CDR3 sequence is 16 residues long. As DNA, the CDR3 is TGTGCCAGTAGTATTAACGTGGGACAGAGGAGCTACGAGCAGTACTTC. Amino acid sequence: CASSINVGQRSYEQYF.

The rearrangement joins TRBV4-1 to TRBJ2-1, with 7 bases identical to TRBD2. The ends lost 0 bases at V and 9 bases at J; junction bases unmatched: 11. Per the germline V gene, CDR1 is MGHRA and CDR2 is YSYEKL. This CDR3 is 16 amino acids long. The CDR3 loop reads CASSQDGLVPGGEQFF. CDR3 nucleotide sequence: TGCGCCAGCAGCCAAGATGGACTAGTCCCTGGGGGTGAGCAGTTCTTC.

This chain joins TRBV10-2 and TRBJ1-1; D might be TRBD1 (5 bases). V dropped 1 base and J dropped 7 bases, with 10 bases sitting between them. Germline assignment: CDR1 WSHSY and CDR2 SAAADI. The CDR3 consists of 13 residues. The CDR3 is CASSEFREVEAFF. CDR3 bases: TGCGCCAGCAGTGAGTTCAGGGAGGTTGAAGCTTTCTTT.

The CDR3 DNA sequence: TGTGCCAGCAGCCCGGGACGGGCGGGATACGAGCAGTACTTC. Its protein product is CASSPGRAGYEQYF. The rearrangement links TRBV7-8 to TRBJ2-7; possibly TRBD2 for D (6 bases). The CDR3 extends over 14 amino acids. V was pared by 5 bases and J by 4 bases, with 15 bases between. Germline V lookup: CDR1 SGHVS, CDR2 FQNEAQ.

This clone was seen more than once but under ten times. This rearrangement joins TRBV6-5 to TRBJ2-2; 7 bases line up with TRBD1. Germline CDR1 reads MNHEY; CDR2 reads SVGAGI. V dropped 6 bases and J dropped 0; count of bases not matched to a gene: 4. The CDR3 spans 15 residues. CDR3 residues: CASRQTGTNTGELFF. CDR3 nucleotide sequence: TGTGCCAGCAGGCAGACAGGGACGAACACCGGGGAGCTGTTTTTT.

The CDR3 sequence is CASSFTPTSGNNEQFF. Here the CDR3 DNA reads TGTGCCAGCAGCTTTACCCCGACTAGCGGCAACAATGAGCAGTTCTTC. The rearrangement uses TRBV9 and TRBJ2-1, with 9 nucleotides matching TRBD2. This CDR3 contains 16 residues. Germline trimming cut 4 bases from V and 5 bases from J; bases unmatched to any gene: 10. The germline V gene encodes CDR1 SGDLS and CDR2 YYNGEE.

A word on this clone: Other DNA sequences from this sample encode an identical CDR3 as well. This chain links TRBV5-1 with TRBJ1-1; 9 bases map to TRBD1. The V segment lost 5 bases and the J segment 1 base; nucleotides outside the gene matches: 0. This CDR3 has 13 amino acids. Germline CDR1 reads SGHRS; CDR2 reads YFSETQ. The CDR3: CASRGQGNTEAFF. The CDR3 DNA reads as TGCGCCAGCAGGGGACAGGGGAACACTGAAGCTTTCTTT. The variable domain in full, with the rest retrieved from reference TRBV5-1 and TRBJ1-1, is KAGVTQTPRYLIKTRGQQVTLSCSPISGHRSVSWYQQTPGQGLQFLFEYFSETQRNKGNFPGRFSGRQFSNSRSEMNVSTLELGDSALYLCASRGQGNTEAFFGQGTRLTVV.

The chain has TRBV21-1 and TRBJ2-1; the table's D call, TRBD1, was not checked against the DNA. TRBV21-1 is a pseudogene segment. CDR3 size: 18 residues. CDR3 residues: CASSNLRDKGLSYNEQFF. The CDR3 region has the DNA TGTGCCAGCAGCAACCTCCGGGACAAGGGTCTTTCCTACAATGAGCAGTTCTTC.

Written as DNA, the CDR3 is TGTGCCACCAGTGATACGGGACAGGGGGCGCGGGGCTACACCTTC. Translating gives CATSDTGQGARGYTF. The rearrangement links TRBV24-1 to TRBJ1-2; 12 bases align to TRBD1. From germline, CDR1 is KGHDR and CDR2 SFDVKD. The CDR3 is 15 residues long. The V and J ends lost 3 bases and 8 bases, in that order; junction bases with no gene match: 6.

The chain carries TRBV27 and TRBJ2-1, with D maybe TRBD1 (6 bases). Trimming cost V 5 bases and J 9 bases, with 23 bases left between them. This CDR3 region has 16 residues. Germline values: CDR1 MNHEY, CDR2 SMNVEV (reference sequence). CDR3 in amino acids: CASSPAVAPLGGEQFF. The CDR3 DNA reads TGTGCCAGCAGTCCGGCCGTAGCTCCACTAGGGGGTGAGCAGTTCTTC.

The chain recombines TRBV6-5 with TRBJ1-6; D perhaps matches TRBD1 (6 bases). The CDR3 extends over 15 amino acids. V was pared by 5 bases and J by 7 bases, with 15 bases between. Germline CDR1 is MNHEY and CDR2 is SVGAGI. CDR3 DNA: TGTGCCAGCAGTCCCCAGGGGTCGAGGAATTCACCCCTCCACTTT. It translates to CASSPQGSRNSPLHF.

The genes are TRBV7-2 and TRBJ1-6; no definite D call. CDR1 and CDR2 from the germline V gene are SGHTA and FQGNSA. V was trimmed by 0 bases and J by 6 bases, leaving 9 bases between them. This CDR3 has 15 amino acids. CDR3 sequence reads: CASSLAGSPNSPLHF. CDR3 nucleotide sequence: TGTGCCAGCAGCTTAGCCGGGAGCCCTAATTCACCCCTCCACTTT. The variable domain in full, completed from reference TRBV7-2 and TRBJ1-6, reads GAGVSQSPSNKVTEKGKDVELRCDPISGHTALYWYRQSLGQGLEFLIYFQGNSAPDKSGLPSDRFSAERTGGSVSTLTIQRTQQEDSAVYLCASSLAGSPNSPLHFGNGTRLTVT.

The V gene is TRBV25-1, the J gene TRBJ2-1, with 11 bases lining up with TRBD2. Germline V gives CDR1 MGHDK, CDR2 SYGVNS. The CDR3 totals 16 residues. V shed 5 bases, J shed 4 bases, and the junction held 7 bases outside the gene matches. As DNA, the CDR3 is TGTGCCAGCAGTCCGACTAGCGGGGCCTTTTACAATGAGCAGTTCTTC. Amino acid sequence: CASSPTSGAFYNEQFF.

The J gene is TRBJ2-1, the V gene TRBV11-2; 11 bases align to TRBD2. V lost 4 bases, J lost 3 bases, and 5 bases stayed unmatched. Germline CDR1 SGHAT, CDR2 FQNNGV. The length of the CDR3 is 16 residues. CDR3 region: CASSSRLAGYYNEQFF. Written as DNA, the CDR3 is TGTGCCAGCAGCTCCAGACTAGCGGGGTACTACAATGAGCAGTTCTTC.

The rearrangement links TRBV5-1 to TRBJ2-3; the match to TRBD2 covers 10 bases. Germline V CDR1 and CDR2: SGHRS, YFSETQ. This CDR3 has 15 residues. V lost 3 bases, J lost 2 bases, and 3 bases stayed unmatched. CDR3 region: CASSSGLANTDTQYF. CDR3 in DNA: TGCGCCAGCAGCTCGGGACTAGCGAACACAGATACGCAGTATTTT.

This chain uses TRBV19 with TRBJ2-5, with 11 bases that match TRBD1. The CDR3 loop spans 15 amino acids. Germline-derived CDR1 and CDR2 are LNHDA and SQIVND (reference sequence). With V trimmed by 5 bases and J by 5 bases, 7 bases remained unmatched. CDR3 DNA: TGTGCCAGTAGTCCCGGACAGGGGGCTGGGGAGACCCAGTACTTC. Residues: CASSPGQGAGETQYF.

This rearrangement joins TRBV4-2 to TRBJ2-1, with D possibly matching TRBD2 (5 bases). Trimming cost V 4 bases and J 0 bases, with 16 bases left between them. There are 17 residues in the CDR3. Per the germline V gene, CDR1 is LGHNA and CDR2 is YNFKEQ. The DNA of the CDR3 is TGTGCCAGCAGCCCCATGGCATCAGGAGGCTCCTACAATGAGCAGTTCTTC. Translation gives CASSPMASGGSYNEQFF.